This is a list of T cell receptor beta chains from one sample in a study of HIV-infected children after antiretroviral therapy interruption. TCRdb ran MiXCR on the 3' RACE reads and lists one entry per CDR3 protein. The table includes about 83,000 distinct CDR3 sequences, roughly 6.4% detected once. The specimen comprised CD45RA+ CD4+ T cells from PBMCs, pooled from several time points, sampled from a donor given antiretroviral therapy, either interrupted or continuous. These receptors were obtained from a pool of human donors with HIV. CDR3s include the opening cysteine and the closing phenylalanine or tryptophan. D genes are given only for firm matches. Rows give clone size only sometimes, using once, few, many, or a class for an expanded clone.

v_call: TRBV6-5
j_call: TRBJ2-7
d_call: TRBD1
clone_size: many
cdr3_nt: TGTGCCAGCAGTTACGCAGGGGGCGCATACGAGCAGTACTTC
cdr3_aa: CASSYAGGAYEQYF

v_call: TRBV11-2
j_call: TRBJ2-7
d_call: TRBD2
clone_size: many
cdr3_nt: TGTGCCAGCAGCTCGGAACCAATTTGGACTAGCTCTACCCACGAGCAGTACTTC
cdr3_aa: CASSSEPIWTSSTHEQYF

v_call: TRBV6-1
j_call: TRBJ2-2
d_call: .
clone_size: .
cdr3_nt: TGTGCCAGCAGTTCCATAGACTTCACCGGGGAGCTGTTTTTT
cdr3_aa: CASSSIDFTGELFF

v_call: TRBV19
j_call: TRBJ2-2
d_call: .
clone_size: many
cdr3_nt: TGTGCCAGTAGAAGACAGCACACCGGGGAGCTGTTTTTT
cdr3_aa: CASRRQHTGELFF

v_call: TRBV6-1
j_call: TRBJ2-5
d_call: .
clone_size: .
cdr3_nt: TGTGCCAGCAGTGAGGTTTGGGTACAAGAGACCCAGTACTTC
cdr3_aa: CASSEVWVQETQYF

v_call: TRBV19
j_call: TRBJ2-1
d_call: TRBD2
clone_size: .
cdr3_nt: TGTGCCAGTAGTAATCGGACTAGCGGGGGGGTGGTGGATGAGCAGTTCTTC
cdr3_aa: CASSNRTSGGVVDEQFF

v_call: TRBV5-1
j_call: TRBJ2-2
d_call: .
clone_size: many
cdr3_nt: TGCGCCAGCAGCTTGGATGTGCAGAACACCGGGGAGCTGTTTTTT
cdr3_aa: CASSLDVQNTGELFF

v_call: TRBV28
j_call: TRBJ2-2
d_call: .
clone_size: many
cdr3_nt: TGTGCCAGCAGTTCTCCCGGGAACACCGGGGAGCTGTTTTTT
cdr3_aa: CASSSPGNTGELFF

v_call: TRBV15
j_call: TRBJ2-7
d_call: .
clone_size: many
cdr3_nt: TGTGCCACCAGCAGAGACCCCAGGGAAAAGCAGTACTTC
cdr3_aa: CATSRDPREKQYF

v_call: TRBV6-2/TRBV6-3
j_call: TRBJ2-1
d_call: .
clone_size: many
cdr3_nt: TGTGCCAGCACCGAGTCGCGAAGGGAGCAGTTCTTC
cdr3_aa: CASTESRREQFF

v_call: TRBV27
j_call: TRBJ2-7
d_call: .
clone_size: many
cdr3_nt: TGTGCCAGTCTCTCGACGGCGAATTCCTACGAGCAGTACTTC
cdr3_aa: CASLSTANSYEQYF

v_call: TRBV6-6
j_call: TRBJ2-7
d_call: TRBD2
clone_size: many
cdr3_nt: TGTGCCAGCAGTCCCGGGACTAGCGGGGGCTCCTACGAGCAGTACTTC
cdr3_aa: CASSPGTSGGSYEQYF

v_call: TRBV18
j_call: TRBJ2-6
d_call: .
clone_size: few
cdr3_nt: TGTGCCAGCTCACCAGGTTCCGCGAGCTCTGGGGCCAACGTCCTGACTTTC
cdr3_aa: CASSPGSASSGANVLTF

v_call: TRBV20-1
j_call: TRBJ2-4
d_call: .
clone_size: few
cdr3_nt: TGCAGTGCTAGAGATTCCATAGCCCCACTAGCCAAAAACATTCAGTACTTC
cdr3_aa: CSARDSIAPLAKNIQYF

v_call: TRBV5-5
j_call: TRBJ1-3
d_call: .
clone_size: many
cdr3_nt: TGTGCCAGCAGCCTGGGACCGACCGCCGGAAACACCATATATTTT
cdr3_aa: CASSLGPTAGNTIYF

v_call: TRBV6-1
j_call: TRBJ2-1
d_call: .
clone_size: many
cdr3_nt: TGTGCCAGCAGTGACCTTTCCAATGAGCAGTTCTTC
cdr3_aa: CASSDLSNEQFF

v_call: TRBV10-3
j_call: TRBJ1-1
d_call: .
clone_size: many
cdr3_nt: TGTGCCATCAGTGAGACCACTTCCACTGAAGCTTTCTTT
cdr3_aa: CAISETTSTEAFF

v_call: TRBV7-6
j_call: TRBJ2-1
d_call: TRBD1
clone_size: many
cdr3_nt: TGTGCCAGCAGCTCAGCCGGACAGGGTAGGAATGAGCAGTTCTTC
cdr3_aa: CASSSAGQGRNEQFF

v_call: TRBV11-2
j_call: TRBJ2-5
d_call: .
clone_size: few
cdr3_nt: TGTGCCAGCAGCTCTCCGGGTCAAGAGACCCAGTACTTC
cdr3_aa: CASSSPGQETQYF

v_call: TRBV5-5
j_call: TRBJ2-3
d_call: .
clone_size: .
cdr3_nt: TGTGCCAGCAGCTTGCCGACGGGGAGCACAGATACGCAGTATTTT
cdr3_aa: CASSLPTGSTDTQYF

v_call: TRBV12-3/TRBV12-4
j_call: TRBJ1-1
d_call: .
clone_size: few
cdr3_nt: TGTGCCAGCTCACTACGGGAGTATTCTGAAGCTTTCTTT
cdr3_aa: CASSLREYSEAFF

v_call: TRBV19
j_call: TRBJ1-1
d_call: .
clone_size: few
cdr3_nt: TGTGCCAGTAAACCCGGGACTCTCATCGGACGACGGAACACTGAAGCTTTCTTT
cdr3_aa: CASKPGTLIGRRNTEAFF

v_call: TRBV4-2
j_call: TRBJ2-7
d_call: .
clone_size: many
cdr3_nt: TGTGCCAGCAGCCAAGAACTAGCTGCCTACTCCTACGAGCAGTACTTC
cdr3_aa: CASSQELAAYSYEQYF

v_call: TRBV25-1
j_call: TRBJ2-7
d_call: TRBD1
clone_size: many
cdr3_nt: TGTGCCAGCAGTGAACTACAGGGGGCGCGGGAGCAGTACTTC
cdr3_aa: CASSELQGAREQYF

v_call: TRBV5-1
j_call: TRBJ1-2
d_call: .
clone_size: many
cdr3_nt: TGTGCCAGCAGCTTGGATGGGGGGTCAGCTGGCTACACCTTC
cdr3_aa: CASSLDGGSAGYTF

v_call: TRBV28
j_call: TRBJ2-7
d_call: TRBD1
clone_size: many
cdr3_nt: TGTGCCATCCGGACAGGGGCGTACGAGCAGTACTTC
cdr3_aa: CAIRTGAYEQYF

v_call: TRBV9
j_call: TRBJ2-3
d_call: .
clone_size: many
cdr3_nt: TGTGCCAGCAGTAAAACGGGATCCACAGATACGCAGTATTTT
cdr3_aa: CASSKTGSTDTQYF

v_call: TRBV18
j_call: TRBJ2-7
d_call: .
clone_size: few
cdr3_nt: TGTGCCAGCTCACCAGACCTGGCGCACGAGCAGTACTTC
cdr3_aa: CASSPDLAHEQYF

v_call: TRBV12-3/TRBV12-4
j_call: TRBJ1-5
d_call: .
clone_size: many
cdr3_nt: TGTGCCAGCAGTCCAGCGGACCATAGCAATCAGCCCCAGCATTTT
cdr3_aa: CASSPADHSNQPQHF

v_call: TRBV29-1
j_call: TRBJ2-7
d_call: .
clone_size: few
cdr3_nt: TGCAGCGTTACAGGCTTCACCCGGGATTACGAGCAGTACTTC
cdr3_aa: CSVTGFTRDYEQYF

v_call: TRBV25-1
j_call: TRBJ2-6
d_call: .
clone_size: many
cdr3_nt: TGTGCCAGCAGTCCTACGGCCAACGTCCTGACTTTC
cdr3_aa: CASSPTANVLTF

v_call: TRBV7-7
j_call: TRBJ2-1
d_call: TRBD1
clone_size: many
cdr3_nt: TGTGCCAGCAGCTTAACGACAGGGCACTACAATGAGCAGTTCTTC
cdr3_aa: CASSLTTGHYNEQFF

v_call: TRBV19
j_call: TRBJ2-3
d_call: TRBD2
clone_size: many
cdr3_nt: TGTGCCAGTAGCCTAGGAGCGGGAAGGGTGACAGATACGCAGTATTTT
cdr3_aa: CASSLGAGRVTDTQYF

v_call: TRBV28
j_call: TRBJ2-1
d_call: .
clone_size: many
cdr3_nt: TGTGCCAGCAGTTTTGTGGATGAGCAGTTCTTC
cdr3_aa: CASSFVDEQFF

v_call: TRBV3-1
j_call: TRBJ2-3
d_call: TRBD1
clone_size: many
cdr3_nt: TGTGCCAGCAGCCAAGGGACAGGGGGCGCAGATACGCAGTATTTT
cdr3_aa: CASSQGTGGADTQYF

v_call: TRBV11-3
j_call: TRBJ2-1
d_call: TRBD2
clone_size: many
cdr3_nt: TGTGCCAGCAGCCTCCGACTAGCGGGAGGGCGGGATGAGCAGTTCTTC
cdr3_aa: CASSLRLAGGRDEQFF

v_call: TRBV6-1
j_call: TRBJ1-5
d_call: .
clone_size: many
cdr3_nt: .
cdr3_aa: CASSTSGERGQPQHF

v_call: TRBV19
j_call: TRBJ2-3
d_call: .
clone_size: many
cdr3_nt: TGTGCCAGTAGGGACGGAGGGGACACAGATACGCAGTATTTT
cdr3_aa: CASRDGGDTDTQYF

v_call: TRBV2
j_call: TRBJ2-1
d_call: TRBD1
clone_size: many
cdr3_nt: TGTGCCAGCACCCCCTGGGACAGGGGAGTGTATGAGCAGTTCTTC
cdr3_aa: CASTPWDRGVYEQFF

v_call: TRBV7-2
j_call: TRBJ2-7
d_call: .
clone_size: many
cdr3_nt: TGTGCCAGCAGCTCTAAGCAGGGAGGCGAGCAGTACTTC
cdr3_aa: CASSSKQGGEQYF

v_call: TRBV27
j_call: TRBJ2-7
d_call: .
clone_size: many
cdr3_nt: TGTGCCAGCAGTCTCACCGGGACAATTTACGAGCAGTACTTC
cdr3_aa: CASSLTGTIYEQYF

v_call: TRBV20-1
j_call: TRBJ2-5
d_call: .
clone_size: many
cdr3_nt: TGCAGTGCTATTCAAGAGACCCAGTACTTC
cdr3_aa: CSAIQETQYF

v_call: TRBV19
j_call: TRBJ1-2
d_call: TRBD1
clone_size: .
cdr3_nt: TGTGCCAGTACCCGAACAGGGGGCGGTGGCTACACCTTC
cdr3_aa: CASTRTGGGGYTF

v_call: TRBV30
j_call: TRBJ1-2
d_call: .
clone_size: many
cdr3_nt: TGTGCCTGGAGTGAAGACAGCTACTATGGCTACACCTTC
cdr3_aa: CAWSEDSYYGYTF

v_call: TRBV20-1
j_call: TRBJ1-1
d_call: TRBD1
clone_size: many
cdr3_nt: TGCAGTGCTAGACCCGCGACGAAGGACAGGGTAGCTTTCTTT
cdr3_aa: CSARPATKDRVAFF

v_call: TRBV29-1
j_call: TRBJ1-4
d_call: TRBD1
clone_size: few
cdr3_nt: TGCAGCGTGGACAGGGGGGGAAATGAAAAACTGTTTTTT
cdr3_aa: CSVDRGGNEKLFF

v_call: TRBV30
j_call: TRBJ2-3
d_call: .
clone_size: .
cdr3_nt: TGTGCCTGGAGTGTCCATACCTGGGGGACAGATACGCAGTATTTT
cdr3_aa: CAWSVHTWGTDTQYF

v_call: TRBV6-2/TRBV6-3
j_call: TRBJ2-7
d_call: TRBD2
clone_size: .
cdr3_nt: TGTGCCAGCAGTTACGGGGGAGCGGGAGTCGGCTACGAGCAGTACTTC
cdr3_aa: CASSYGGAGVGYEQYF

v_call: TRBV20-1
j_call: TRBJ1-4
d_call: TRBD1
clone_size: many
cdr3_nt: TGCAGTGCTACCGCGGACAGGGCTCGTGAAAAACTGTTTTTT
cdr3_aa: CSATADRAREKLFF